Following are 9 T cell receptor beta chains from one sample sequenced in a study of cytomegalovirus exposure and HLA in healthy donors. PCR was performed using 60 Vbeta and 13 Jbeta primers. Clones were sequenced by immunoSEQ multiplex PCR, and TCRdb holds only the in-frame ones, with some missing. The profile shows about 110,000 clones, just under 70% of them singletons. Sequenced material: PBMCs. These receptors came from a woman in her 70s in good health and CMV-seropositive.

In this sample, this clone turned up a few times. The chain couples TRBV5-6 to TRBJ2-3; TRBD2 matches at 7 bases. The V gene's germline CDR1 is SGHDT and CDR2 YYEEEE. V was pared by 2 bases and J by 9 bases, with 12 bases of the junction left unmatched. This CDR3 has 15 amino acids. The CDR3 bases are TGTGCCAGCAGCTTTGGGGGGGAGTCCTTTCGGACGCAGTATTTT. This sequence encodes CASSFGGESFRTQYF.

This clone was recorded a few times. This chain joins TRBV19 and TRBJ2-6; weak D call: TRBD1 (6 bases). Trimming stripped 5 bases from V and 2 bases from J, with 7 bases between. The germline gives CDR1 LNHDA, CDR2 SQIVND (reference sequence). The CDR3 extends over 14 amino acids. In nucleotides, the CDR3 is TGTGCCAGTAGTCAGGGGACTGGGGCCAACGTCCTGACTTTC. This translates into CASSQGTGANVLTF. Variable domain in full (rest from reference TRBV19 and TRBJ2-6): DGGITQSPKYLFRKEGQNVTLSCEQNLNHDAMYWYRQDPGQGLRLIYYSQIVNDFQKGDIAEGYSVSREKKESFPLTVTSAQKNPTAFYLCASSQGTGANVLTFGAGSRLTVL.

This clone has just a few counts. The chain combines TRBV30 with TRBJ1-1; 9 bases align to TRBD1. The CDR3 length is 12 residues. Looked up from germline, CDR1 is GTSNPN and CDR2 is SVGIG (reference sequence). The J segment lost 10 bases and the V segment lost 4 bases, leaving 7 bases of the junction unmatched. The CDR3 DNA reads TGTGCCTGGAAAAAAGGGACAGGGATAGCTTTCTTT. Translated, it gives CAWKKGTGIAFF.

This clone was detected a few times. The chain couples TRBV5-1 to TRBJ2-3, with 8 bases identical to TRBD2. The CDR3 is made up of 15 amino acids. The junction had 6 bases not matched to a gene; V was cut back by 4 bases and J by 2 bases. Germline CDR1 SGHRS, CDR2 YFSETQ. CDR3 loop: CASSKGLAHTDTQYF. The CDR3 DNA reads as TGCGCCAGCAGCAAAGGACTAGCCCACACAGATACGCAGTATTTT.

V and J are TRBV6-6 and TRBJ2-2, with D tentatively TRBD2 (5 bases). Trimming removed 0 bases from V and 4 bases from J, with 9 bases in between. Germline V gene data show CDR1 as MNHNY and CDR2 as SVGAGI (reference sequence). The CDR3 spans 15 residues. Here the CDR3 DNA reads TGTGCCAGCAGTTACTCTCCCGGGGTCACCGGGGAGCTGTTTTTT. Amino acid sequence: CASSYSPGVTGELFF.

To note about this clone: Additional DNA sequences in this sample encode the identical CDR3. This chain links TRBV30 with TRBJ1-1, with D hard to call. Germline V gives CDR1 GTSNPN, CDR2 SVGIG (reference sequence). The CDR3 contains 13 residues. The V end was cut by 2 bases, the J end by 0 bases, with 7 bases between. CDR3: CAWSPLMNTEAFF. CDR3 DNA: TGTGCCTGGAGTCCCCTTATGAACACTGAAGCTTTCTTT.

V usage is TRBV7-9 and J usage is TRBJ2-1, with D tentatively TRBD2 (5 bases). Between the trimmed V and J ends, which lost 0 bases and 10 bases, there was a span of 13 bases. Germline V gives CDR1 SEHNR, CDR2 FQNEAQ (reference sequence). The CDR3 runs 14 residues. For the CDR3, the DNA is TGTGCCAGCAGCTTAGCAGCGGCGGGCGACGAGCAGTTCTTC. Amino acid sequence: CASSLAAAGDEQFF.

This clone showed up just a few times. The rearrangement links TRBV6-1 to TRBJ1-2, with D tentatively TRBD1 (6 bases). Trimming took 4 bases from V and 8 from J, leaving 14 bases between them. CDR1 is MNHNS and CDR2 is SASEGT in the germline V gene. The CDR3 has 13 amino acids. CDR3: CASSVGGAQGYTF. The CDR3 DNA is TGTGCCAGCAGTGTAGGGGGGGCTCAGGGCTACACCTTC.

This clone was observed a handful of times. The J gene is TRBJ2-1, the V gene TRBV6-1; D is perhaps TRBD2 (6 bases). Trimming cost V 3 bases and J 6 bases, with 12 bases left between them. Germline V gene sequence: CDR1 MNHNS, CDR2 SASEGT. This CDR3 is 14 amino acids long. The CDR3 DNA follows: TGTGCCAGCAGTGAGGGGGTGGGGGGCAATGAGCAGTTCTTC. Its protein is CASSEGVGGNEQFF.